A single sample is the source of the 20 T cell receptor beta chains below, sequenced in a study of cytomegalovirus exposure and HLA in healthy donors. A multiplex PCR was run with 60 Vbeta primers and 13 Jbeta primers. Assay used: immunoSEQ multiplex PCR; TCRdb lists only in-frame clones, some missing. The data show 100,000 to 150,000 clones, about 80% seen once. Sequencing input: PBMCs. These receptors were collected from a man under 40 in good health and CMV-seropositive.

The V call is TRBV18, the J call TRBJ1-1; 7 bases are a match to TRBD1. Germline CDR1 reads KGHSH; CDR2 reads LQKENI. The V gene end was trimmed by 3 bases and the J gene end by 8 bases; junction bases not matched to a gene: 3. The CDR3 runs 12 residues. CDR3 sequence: CASSPGTAEAFF. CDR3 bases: TGTGCCAGCTCACCTGGGACAGCGGAAGCTTTCTTT.

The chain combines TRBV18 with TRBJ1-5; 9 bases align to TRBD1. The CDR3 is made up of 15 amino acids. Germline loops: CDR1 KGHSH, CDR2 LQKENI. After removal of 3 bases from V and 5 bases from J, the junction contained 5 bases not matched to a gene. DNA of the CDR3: TGTGCCAGCTCACCGCGGACAGGGGAATATCAGCCCCAGCATTTT. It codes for CASSPRTGEYQPQHF. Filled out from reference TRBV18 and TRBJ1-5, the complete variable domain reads NAGVMQNPRHLVRRRGQEARLRCSPMKGHSHVYWYRQLPEEGLKFMVYLQKENIIDESGMPKERFSAEFPKEGPSILRIQQVVRGDSAAYFCASSPRTGEYQPQHFGDGTRLSIL.

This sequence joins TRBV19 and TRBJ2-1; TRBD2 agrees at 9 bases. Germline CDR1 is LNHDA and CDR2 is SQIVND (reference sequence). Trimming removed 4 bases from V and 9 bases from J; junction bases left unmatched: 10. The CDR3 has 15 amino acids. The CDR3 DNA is TGTGCCAGTAGTAACGCCGGGACTAGCACAGGTGAGCAGTTCTTC. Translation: CASSNAGTSTGEQFF.

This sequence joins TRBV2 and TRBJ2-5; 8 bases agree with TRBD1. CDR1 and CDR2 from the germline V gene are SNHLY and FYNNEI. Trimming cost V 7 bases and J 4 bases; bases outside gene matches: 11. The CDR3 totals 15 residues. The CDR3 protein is CASTMDRVGIETQYF. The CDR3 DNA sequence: TGTGCCAGCACCATGGACAGGGTCGGGATAGAGACCCAGTACTTC.

The CDR3 sequence is CASSTGGSSYEQYF. CDR3 coding DNA: TGTGCCAGTAGCACGGGGGGGAGCTCCTACGAGCAGTACTTC. The chain links TRBV19 to TRBJ2-7; 8 bases map to TRBD2. V lost 6 bases to trimming and J lost 0 bases; unmatched junction nucleotides: 4. Germline V gene sequence: CDR1 LNHDA, CDR2 SQIVND (reference sequence). The length of the CDR3 is 14 residues. Full variable domain (outside the CDR3, taken from reference TRBV19 and TRBJ2-7): DGGITQSPKYLFRKEGQNVTLSCEQNLNHDAMYWYRQDPGQGLRLIYYSQIVNDFQKGDIAEGYSVSREKKESFPLTVTSAQKNPTAFYLCASSTGGSSYEQYFGPGTRLTVT.

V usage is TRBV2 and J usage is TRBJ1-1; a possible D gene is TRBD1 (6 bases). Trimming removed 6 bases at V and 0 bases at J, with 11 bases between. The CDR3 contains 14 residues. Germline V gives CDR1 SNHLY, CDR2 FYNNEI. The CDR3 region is CASRSGVMNTEAFF. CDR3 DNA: TGTGCCAGCAGGTCAGGGGTGATGAACACTGAAGCTTTCTTT.

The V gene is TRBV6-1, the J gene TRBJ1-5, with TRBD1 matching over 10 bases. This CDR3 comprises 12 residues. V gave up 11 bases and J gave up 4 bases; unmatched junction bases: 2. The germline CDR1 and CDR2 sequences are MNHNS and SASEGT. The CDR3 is CAAGQGNQPQHF. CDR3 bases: TGTGCCGCGGGACAGGGGAATCAGCCCCAGCATTTT.

The CDR3 loop is CASSLRRRGGGFDEQYF. CDR3 DNA sequence: TGTGCCAGCAGCCTACGACGGAGGGGCGGGGGTTTTGACGAGCAGTACTTC. The rearrangement joins TRBV7-4 to TRBJ2-7, with 7 bases identical to TRBD2. From germline, CDR1 is SGHVT and CDR2 SQSDAQ. V lost 5 bases, J lost 5 bases, and 18 bases stayed unmatched. This CDR3 is 17 amino acids long.

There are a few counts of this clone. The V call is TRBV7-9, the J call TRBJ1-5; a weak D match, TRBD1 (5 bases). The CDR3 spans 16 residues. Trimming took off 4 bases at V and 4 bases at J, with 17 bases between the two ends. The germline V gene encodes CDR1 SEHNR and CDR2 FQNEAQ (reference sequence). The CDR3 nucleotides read TGTGCCAGCAGCTGGGGTAGGACGGGGGAGAATCAGCCCCAGCATTTT. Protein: CASSWGRTGENQPQHF. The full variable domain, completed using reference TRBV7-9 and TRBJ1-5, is DTGVSQNPRHKITKRGQNVTFRCDPISEHNRLYWYRQTLGQGPEFLTYFQNEAQLEKSRLLSDRFSAERPKGSFSTLEIQRTEQGDSAMYLCASSWGRTGENQPQHFGDGTRLSIL.

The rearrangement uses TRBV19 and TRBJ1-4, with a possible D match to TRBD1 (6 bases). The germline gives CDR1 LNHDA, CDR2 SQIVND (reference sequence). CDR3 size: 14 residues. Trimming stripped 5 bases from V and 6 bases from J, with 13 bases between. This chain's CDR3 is CASSPPGAYEKLFF. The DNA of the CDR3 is TGTGCCAGTAGTCCTCCAGGGGCGTATGAAAAACTGTTTTTT.

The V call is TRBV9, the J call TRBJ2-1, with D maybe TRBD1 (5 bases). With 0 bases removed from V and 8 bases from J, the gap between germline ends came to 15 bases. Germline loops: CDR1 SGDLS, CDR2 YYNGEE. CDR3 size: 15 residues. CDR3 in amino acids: CASSVDGAGLYEQFF. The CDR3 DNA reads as TGTGCCAGCAGCGTAGATGGGGCAGGGCTTTATGAGCAGTTCTTC.

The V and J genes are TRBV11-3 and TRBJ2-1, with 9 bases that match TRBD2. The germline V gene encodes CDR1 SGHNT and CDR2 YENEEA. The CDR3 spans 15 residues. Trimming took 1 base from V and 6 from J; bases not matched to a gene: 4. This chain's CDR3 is CASSLVGGGANEQFF. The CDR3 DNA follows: TGTGCCAGCAGCTTAGTGGGCGGGGGGGCCAATGAGCAGTTCTTC.

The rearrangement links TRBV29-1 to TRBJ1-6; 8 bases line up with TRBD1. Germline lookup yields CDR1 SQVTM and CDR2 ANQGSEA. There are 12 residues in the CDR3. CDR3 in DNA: TGCACCCTCGACAGGGGTGGTTCACCCCTCCACTTT. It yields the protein CTLDRGGSPLHF.

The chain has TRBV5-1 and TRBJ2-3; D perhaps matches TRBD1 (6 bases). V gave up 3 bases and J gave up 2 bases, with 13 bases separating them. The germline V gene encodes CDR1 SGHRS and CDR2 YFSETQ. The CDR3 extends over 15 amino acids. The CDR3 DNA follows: TGCGCCAGCAGCTCATGGGACATCTCCACAGATACGCAGTATTTT. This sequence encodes CASSSWDISTDTQYF.

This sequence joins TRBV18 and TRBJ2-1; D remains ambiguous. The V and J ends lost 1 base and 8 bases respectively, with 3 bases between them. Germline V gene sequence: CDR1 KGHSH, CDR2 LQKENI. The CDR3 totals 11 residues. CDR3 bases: TGTGCCAGCTCACCACTAGATGAGCAGTTCTTC. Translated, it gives CASSPLDEQFF.

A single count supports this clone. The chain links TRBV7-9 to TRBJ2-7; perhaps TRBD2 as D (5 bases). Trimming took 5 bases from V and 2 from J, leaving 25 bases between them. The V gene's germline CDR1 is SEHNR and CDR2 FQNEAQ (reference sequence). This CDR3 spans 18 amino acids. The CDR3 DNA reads TGTGCCAGCAGCGCCCCCACGGGAACTCCAACGAACCCCTACGAGCAGTACTTC. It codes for CASSAPTGTPTNPYEQYF.

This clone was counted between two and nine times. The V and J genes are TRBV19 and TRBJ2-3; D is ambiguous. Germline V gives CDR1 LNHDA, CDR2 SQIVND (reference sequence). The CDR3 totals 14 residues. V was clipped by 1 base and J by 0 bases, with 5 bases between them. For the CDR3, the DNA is TGTGCCAGTAGTATAGGGCAAAGCACAGATACGCAGTATTTT. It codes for CASSIGQSTDTQYF.

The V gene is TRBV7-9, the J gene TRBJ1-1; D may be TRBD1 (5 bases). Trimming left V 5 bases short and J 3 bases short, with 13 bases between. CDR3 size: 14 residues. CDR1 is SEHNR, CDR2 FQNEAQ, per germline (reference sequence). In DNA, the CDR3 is TGTGCCAGCAGCCAAACCCCGGGGGACACTGAAGCTTTCTTT. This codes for CASSQTPGDTEAFF.

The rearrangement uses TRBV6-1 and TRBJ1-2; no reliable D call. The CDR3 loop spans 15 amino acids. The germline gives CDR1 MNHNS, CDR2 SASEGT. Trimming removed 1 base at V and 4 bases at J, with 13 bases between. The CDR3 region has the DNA TGTGCCAGCAGTGAAGGTCGGTCGGTGATCTATGGCTACACCTTC. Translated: CASSEGRSVIYGYTF.

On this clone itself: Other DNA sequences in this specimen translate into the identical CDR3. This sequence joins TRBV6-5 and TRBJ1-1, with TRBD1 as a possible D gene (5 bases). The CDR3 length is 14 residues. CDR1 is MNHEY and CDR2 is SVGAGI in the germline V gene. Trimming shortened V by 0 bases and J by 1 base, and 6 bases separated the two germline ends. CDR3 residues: CASSYSQGNTEAFF. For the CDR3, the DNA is TGTGCCAGCAGTTACTCGCAGGGGAACACTGAAGCTTTCTTT.